This T cell receptor (beta chain) emerged from a study of monozygotic twins with inflammatory bowel disease. TCRdb reanalyzed the 5' RACE reads and collapses them to one entry per CDR3 protein, without DNA. This repertoire includes about 350,000 distinct CDR3 sequences. Germline assignment: CDR1 SGHDT and CDR2 YYEEEE. The CDR3 spans 14 residues. Sequenced material: blood. The receptor's source is a human donor with ulcerative colitis or Crohn's disease, or a healthy co-twin of an affected twin (not recorded which). V usage is TRBV5-6 and J usage is TRBJ2-1; TCRdb indicates TRBD2, and absent DNA this call remains unverified. CDR3 residues: CASSLTSGRREQFF. The full variable domain, in which reference TRBV5-6 and TRBJ2-1 provide the parts outside the CDR3, is DAGVTQSPTHLIKTRGQQVTLRCSPKSGHDTVSWYQQALGQGPQFIFQYYEEEERQRGNFPDRFSGHQFPNYSSELNVNALLLGDSALYLCASSLTSGRREQFFGPGTRLTVL.